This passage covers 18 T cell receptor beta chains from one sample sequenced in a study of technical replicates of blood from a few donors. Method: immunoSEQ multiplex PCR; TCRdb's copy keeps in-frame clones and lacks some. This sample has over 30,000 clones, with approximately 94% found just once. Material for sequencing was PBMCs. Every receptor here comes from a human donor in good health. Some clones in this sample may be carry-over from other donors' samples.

CDR3: CASSSGGRYEQYF. The CDR3 coding sequence is TGTGCCAGCAGTTCAGGGGGCCGATACGAGCAGTACTTC. The rearrangement joins TRBV6-5 to TRBJ2-7, with 8 bases identical to TRBD1. Germline-derived CDR1 and CDR2 are MNHEY and SVGAGI. This CDR3 spans 13 amino acids. Unmatched junction bases numbered 3, after V lost 4 bases and J lost 4 bases.

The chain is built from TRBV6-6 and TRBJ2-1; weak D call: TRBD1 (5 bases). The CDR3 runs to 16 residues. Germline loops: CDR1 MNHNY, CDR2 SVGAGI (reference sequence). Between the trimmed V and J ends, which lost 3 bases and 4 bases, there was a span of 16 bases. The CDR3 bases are TGTGCCAGCAGTTATCTAGGGGAATTAGGATACAATGAGCAGTTCTTC. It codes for CASSYLGELGYNEQFF.

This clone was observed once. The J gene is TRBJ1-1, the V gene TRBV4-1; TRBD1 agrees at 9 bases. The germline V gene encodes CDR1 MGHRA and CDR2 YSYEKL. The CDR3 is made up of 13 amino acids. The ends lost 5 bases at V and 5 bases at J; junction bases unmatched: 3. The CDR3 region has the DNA TGCGCCAGCAGCGCCGACAGGGGGACTGAAGCTTTCTTT. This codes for CASSADRGTEAFF.

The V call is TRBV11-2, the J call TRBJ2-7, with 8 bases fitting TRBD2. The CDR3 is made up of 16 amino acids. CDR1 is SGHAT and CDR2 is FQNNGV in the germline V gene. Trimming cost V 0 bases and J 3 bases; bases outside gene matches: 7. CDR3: CASSLDLGRGIYEQYF. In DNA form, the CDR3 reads TGTGCCAGCAGCTTAGACCTCGGGAGGGGAATCTACGAGCAGTACTTC.

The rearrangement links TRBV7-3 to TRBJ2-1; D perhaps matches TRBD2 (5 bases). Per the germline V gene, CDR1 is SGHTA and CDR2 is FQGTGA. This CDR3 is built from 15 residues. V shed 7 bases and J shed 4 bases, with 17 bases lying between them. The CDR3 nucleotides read TGTGCCAGCACTTTCGAAAGAGGGAAATACAATGAGCAGTTCTTC. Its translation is CASTFERGKYNEQFF.

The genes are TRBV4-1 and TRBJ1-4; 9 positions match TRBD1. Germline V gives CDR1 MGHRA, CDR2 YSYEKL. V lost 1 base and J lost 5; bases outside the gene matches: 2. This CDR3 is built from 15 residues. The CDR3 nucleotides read TGCGCCAGCAGCCAAGGACAGGGGGGGAATGAAAAACTGTTTTTT. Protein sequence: CASSQGQGGNEKLFF.

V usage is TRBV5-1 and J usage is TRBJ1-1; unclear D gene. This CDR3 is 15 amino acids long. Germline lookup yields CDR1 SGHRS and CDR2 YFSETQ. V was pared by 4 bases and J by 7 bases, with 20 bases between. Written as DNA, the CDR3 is TGCGCCAGCAGCAAGGAAGAGGGCGGTTTGATTGAAGCTTTCTTT. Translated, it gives CASSKEEGGLIEAFF.

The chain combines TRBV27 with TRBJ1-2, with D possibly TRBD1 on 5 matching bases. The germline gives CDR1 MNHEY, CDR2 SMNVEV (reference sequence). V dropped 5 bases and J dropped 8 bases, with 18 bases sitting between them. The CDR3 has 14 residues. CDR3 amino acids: CASSLRQWGDGYTF. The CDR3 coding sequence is TGTGCCAGCAGTCTGCGACAGTGGGGGGACGGCTACACCTTC.

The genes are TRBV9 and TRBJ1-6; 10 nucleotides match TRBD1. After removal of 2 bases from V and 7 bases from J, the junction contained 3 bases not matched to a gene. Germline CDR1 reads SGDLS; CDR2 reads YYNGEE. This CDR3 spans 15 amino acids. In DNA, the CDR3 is TGTGCCAGCAGCGTTGGGACAGGGGAAAATTCACCCCTCCACTTT. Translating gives CASSVGTGENSPLHF. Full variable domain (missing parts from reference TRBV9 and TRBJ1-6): DSGVTQTPKHLITATGQRVTLRCSPRSGDLSVYWYQQSLDQGLQFLIQYYNGEERAKGNILERFSAQQFPDLHSELNLSSLELGDSALYFCASSVGTGENSPLHFGNGTRLTVT.

Here the CDR3 DNA reads TGCAGCGCCCGCCCCGAGTATGGCTACACCTTC. It encodes CSARPEYGYTF. The chain carries TRBV29-1 and TRBJ1-2; D unclear. Trimming took off 7 bases at V and 5 bases at J, with 11 bases between the two ends. The CDR3 has 11 amino acids. In germline, CDR1 is SQVTM, CDR2 ANQGSEA.

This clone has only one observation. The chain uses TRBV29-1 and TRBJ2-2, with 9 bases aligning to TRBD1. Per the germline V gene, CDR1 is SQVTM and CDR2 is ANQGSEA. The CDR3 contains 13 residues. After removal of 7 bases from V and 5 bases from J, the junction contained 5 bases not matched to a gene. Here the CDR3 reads CSAGTGPTGELFF. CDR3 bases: TGCAGCGCCGGGACAGGGCCGACCGGGGAGCTGTTTTTT.

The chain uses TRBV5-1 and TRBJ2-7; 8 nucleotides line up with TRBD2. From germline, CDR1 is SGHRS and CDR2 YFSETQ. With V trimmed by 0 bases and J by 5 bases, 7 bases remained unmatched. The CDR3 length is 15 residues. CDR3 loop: CASSLERREENEQYF. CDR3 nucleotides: TGCGCCAGCAGCTTGGAGAGGCGGGAGGAAAACGAGCAGTACTTC. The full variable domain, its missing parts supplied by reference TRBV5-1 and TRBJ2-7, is KAGVTQTPRYLIKTRGQQVTLSCSPISGHRSVSWYQQTPGQGLQFLFEYFSETQRNKGNFPGRFSGRQFSNSRSEMNVSTLELGDSALYLCASSLERREENEQYFGPGTRLTVT.

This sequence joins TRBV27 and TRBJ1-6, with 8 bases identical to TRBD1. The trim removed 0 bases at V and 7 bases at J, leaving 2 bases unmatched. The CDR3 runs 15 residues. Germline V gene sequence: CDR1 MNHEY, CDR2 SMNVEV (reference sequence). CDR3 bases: TGTGCCAGCAGTTTATCAGACAGGGGAAATTCACCCCTCCACTTT. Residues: CASSLSDRGNSPLHF.

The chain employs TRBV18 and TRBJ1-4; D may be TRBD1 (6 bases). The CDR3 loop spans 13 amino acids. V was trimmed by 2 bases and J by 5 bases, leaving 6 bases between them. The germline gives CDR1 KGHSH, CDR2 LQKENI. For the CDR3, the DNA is TGTGCCAGCTCACCAGGACAGAATGAAAAACTGTTTTTT. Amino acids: CASSPGQNEKLFF.

Here the CDR3 DNA reads TGTGCCAGTTTTGGGACAAACTATGGCTACACCTTC. Its translation: CASFGTNYGYTF. This rearrangement joins TRBV19 to TRBJ1-2; maybe TRBD1 (6 bases). From germline, CDR1 is LNHDA and CDR2 SQIVND (reference sequence). This CDR3 region has 12 residues. Trimming stripped 8 bases from V and 2 bases from J, with 9 bases between.

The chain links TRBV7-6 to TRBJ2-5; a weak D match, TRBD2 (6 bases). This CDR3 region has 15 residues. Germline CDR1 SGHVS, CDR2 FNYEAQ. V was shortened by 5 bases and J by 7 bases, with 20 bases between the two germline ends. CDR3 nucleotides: TGTGCCAGCAGCCAGAGTACCCGGACGGAGGGGACCCAGTACTTC. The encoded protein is CASSQSTRTEGTQYF.

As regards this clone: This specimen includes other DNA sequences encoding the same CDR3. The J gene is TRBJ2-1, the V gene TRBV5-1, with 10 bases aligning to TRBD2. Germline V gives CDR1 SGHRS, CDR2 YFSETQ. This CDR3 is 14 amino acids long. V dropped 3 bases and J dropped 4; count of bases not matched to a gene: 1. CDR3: CASSSAGGYNEQFF. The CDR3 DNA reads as TGCGCCAGCAGCTCAGCGGGGGGGTACAATGAGCAGTTCTTC.

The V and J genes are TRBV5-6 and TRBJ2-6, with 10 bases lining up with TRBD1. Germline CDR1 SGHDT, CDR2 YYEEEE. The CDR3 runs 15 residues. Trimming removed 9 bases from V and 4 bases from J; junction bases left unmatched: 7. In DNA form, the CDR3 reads TGTGCCACTTGGACAGGGGGGAGGGGGGCCAACGTCCTGACTTTC. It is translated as CATWTGGRGANVLTF.